This passage covers 10 T cell receptor beta chains from one sample sequenced in a study of cytomegalovirus exposure and HLA in healthy donors. In the PCR, 60 Vbeta and 13 Jbeta primers were used. The repertoire was sequenced with immunoSEQ multiplex PCR; TCRdb's copy has only in-frame clones and lacks some. The table has over 200,000 clones, more than 75% seen once. The sample was PBMCs. These receptors were obtained from a human donor in good health.

On this clone: At one end the junction does not follow the germline gene, possibly because of a read error. The chain has TRBV11-1 and TRBJ2-1, with 7 nucleotides matching TRBD2. In germline, CDR1 is SGHAT, CDR2 FQDESV (reference sequence). The CDR3 totals 15 residues. The CDR3 DNA reads TGTGCCAGCAGTTTAGCGGGTTTCGAGGCGGGTGAGCAGTTCTTC. It yields the protein CASSLAGFEAGEQFF. Variable domain in full (rest from reference TRBV11-1 and TRBJ2-1): EAEVAQSPRYKITEKSQAVAFWCDPISGHATLYWYRQILGQGPELLVQFQDESVVDDSQLPKDRFSAERLKGVDSTLKIQPAELGDSAMYLCASSLAGFEAGEQFFGPGTRLTVL.

This chain joins TRBV11-3 and TRBJ2-1, with TRBD2 as a possible D gene (6 bases). The germline V and J ends were trimmed by 1 base and 4 bases, with 11 bases remaining between them. This CDR3 contains 15 residues. Germline CDR1 reads SGHNT; CDR2 reads YENEEA. The CDR3: CASSLGEAGYNEQFF. Written as DNA, the CDR3 is TGTGCCAGCAGCTTAGGCGAGGCGGGGTACAATGAGCAGTTCTTC.

The chain recombines TRBV5-8 with TRBJ1-4, with 8 bases fitting TRBD1. Germline CDR1 and CDR2: SGHTS and YDEGEE. The trim removed 3 bases at V and 5 bases at J, leaving 6 bases unmatched. The CDR3 is made up of 15 amino acids. The CDR3, as DNA: TGTGCCAGCAGCTGGGAGACAGGGGACAATGAAAAACTGTTTTTT. This codes for CASSWETGDNEKLFF. The full variable domain, its missing parts supplied by reference TRBV5-8 and TRBJ1-4, is EAGVTQSPTHLIKTRGQQATLRCSPISGHTSVYWYQQALGLGLQFLLWYDEGEERNRGNFPPRFSGRQFPNYSSELNVNALELEDSALYLCASSWETGDNEKLFFGSGTQLSVL.

The rearrangement uses TRBV30 and TRBJ2-1, with 10 bases matching TRBD1. V shed 5 bases and J 6 bases; nucleotides not matched to a gene: 7. There are 14 residues in the CDR3. Germline-derived CDR1 and CDR2 are GTSNPN and SVGIG (reference sequence). CDR3 nucleotide sequence: TGTGCCTGGGATACGGGACAGGGGTTCAATGAGCAGTTCTTC. It encodes CAWDTGQGFNEQFF. The variable domain in full, with the rest retrieved from reference TRBV30 and TRBJ2-1, is SQTIHQWPATLVQPVGSPLSLECTVEGTSNPNLYWYRQAAGRGLQLLFYSVGIGQISSEVPQNLSASRPQDRQFILSSKKLLLSDSGFYLCAWDTGQGFNEQFFGPGTRLTVL.

This chain uses TRBV28 with TRBJ1-2; TRBD1 aligns across 8 bases. The CDR3 length is 13 residues. Per the germline V gene, CDR1 is MDHEN and CDR2 is SYDVKM. V lost 2 bases and J lost 7; bases outside the gene matches: 3. Here the CDR3 reads CASSLNTGGGYTF. CDR3 sequence (DNA): TGTGCCAGCAGTTTAAATACAGGGGGTGGCTACACCTTC.

The V gene is TRBV29-1, the J gene TRBJ2-5, with D perhaps TRBD2 (6 bases). The V end was cut by 4 bases, the J end by 5 bases, with 11 bases between. The CDR3 contains 12 residues. Germline lookup yields CDR1 SQVTM and CDR2 ANQGSEA. Here the CDR3 DNA reads TGCAGCGTTGGGGGGGATGCGGAGACCCAGTACTTC. Translating it yields CSVGGDAETQYF.

The chain has TRBV7-9 and TRBJ2-7; 9 bases align to TRBD1. Germline V gene sequence: CDR1 SEHNR, CDR2 FQNEAQ (reference sequence). The CDR3 covers 14 residues. J gave up 3 bases and V 7 bases, and 7 bases lay outside the gene matches. The CDR3 DNA follows: TGTGCCAGCAAGGAAAGACAGGGGGTCTACGAGCAGTACTTC. As protein: CASKERQGVYEQYF.

The chain employs TRBV10-3 and TRBJ2-3, with unresolved D. V dropped 1 base and J dropped 2 bases, with 10 bases sitting between them. Germline V gene sequence: CDR1 ENHRY, CDR2 SYGVKD. The CDR3 has 15 amino acids. The CDR3 loop reads CAISEFGGPTDTQYF. The CDR3 DNA reads as TGTGCCATCAGTGAGTTTGGCGGTCCCACAGATACGCAGTATTTT.

The chain combines TRBV2 with TRBJ2-7; 9 bases map to TRBD2. In germline, CDR1 is SNHLY, CDR2 FYNNEI. The CDR3 extends over 15 amino acids. The V and J ends lost 1 base and 7 bases, in that order; junction bases with no gene match: 8. CDR3 in DNA: TGTGCCAGCAGTGAAGACCCGCTAGCGGGATGGGAGCAGTACTTC. Its translation is CASSEDPLAGWEQYF.

The chain has TRBV7-2 and TRBJ2-1; 8 bases fit TRBD2. The CDR3 is made up of 14 amino acids. The V gene's germline CDR1 is SGHTA and CDR2 FQGNSA. V lost 6 bases, J lost 7 bases, and 8 bases stayed unmatched. This CDR3 reads CASSSTLAGNEQFF. For the CDR3, the DNA is TGTGCCAGCAGTTCCACATTAGCGGGAAATGAGCAGTTCTTC.